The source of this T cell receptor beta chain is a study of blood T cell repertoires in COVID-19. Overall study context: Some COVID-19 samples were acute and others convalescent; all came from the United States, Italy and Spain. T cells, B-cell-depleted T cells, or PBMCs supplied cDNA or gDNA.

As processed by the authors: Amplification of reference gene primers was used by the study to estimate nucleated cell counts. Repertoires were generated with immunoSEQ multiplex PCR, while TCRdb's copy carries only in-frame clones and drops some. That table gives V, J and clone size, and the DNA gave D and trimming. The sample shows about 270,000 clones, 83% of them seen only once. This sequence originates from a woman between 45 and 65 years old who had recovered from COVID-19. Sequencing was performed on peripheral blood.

The CDR3 nucleotides read TGTGCCAGCAGTTACGGACAGGTCAACACTGAAGCTTTCTTT. Translated, it gives CASSYGQVNTEAFF. This chain links TRBV6-2 or TRBV6-3 with TRBJ1-1, with TRBD1 matching over 7 bases. Germline V gene sequence: CDR1 MNHEY, CDR2 SVGEGT. The CDR3 runs 14 residues. The V segment lost 2 bases and the J segment 2 bases; nucleotides outside the gene matches: 2.